The clone carrying this T cell receptor beta chain has just a few counts. Original analysis: By means of reference gene primer amplification, nucleated cell counts were estimated. Using immunoSEQ multiplex PCR, the repertoire was profiled, and TCRdb retains in-frame clones only, with some absent. V and J calls and clone size are copied from that table; D and trimming were computed from the DNA. The sample includes around 700,000 clones, around 90% seen only once; the top ten take approximately 0.3%. This sample was taken from a study of blood T cell repertoires in COVID-19. Study information: There were acute and convalescent COVID-19 samples, and they came from the United States, Italy and Spain. Nucleic acid was either cDNA or gDNA, and it came from T cells, B-cell-depleted T cells, or PBMCs.

Trimming left V 0 bases short and J 4 bases short, with 15 bases between. The germline CDR1 and CDR2 sequences are ENHRY and SYGVKD. There are 16 residues in the CDR3. This chain joins TRBV10-3 and TRBJ1-2, with D tentatively TRBD1 (6 bases). The sequence derives from a woman between 18 and 30 years old with acute or convalescent COVID-19. Input material: peripheral blood. Here the CDR3 DNA reads TGTGCCATCAGTGAGTCGATGGGGCAGGGGCTCTATGGCTACACCTTC. Translation: CAISESMGQGLYGYTF.